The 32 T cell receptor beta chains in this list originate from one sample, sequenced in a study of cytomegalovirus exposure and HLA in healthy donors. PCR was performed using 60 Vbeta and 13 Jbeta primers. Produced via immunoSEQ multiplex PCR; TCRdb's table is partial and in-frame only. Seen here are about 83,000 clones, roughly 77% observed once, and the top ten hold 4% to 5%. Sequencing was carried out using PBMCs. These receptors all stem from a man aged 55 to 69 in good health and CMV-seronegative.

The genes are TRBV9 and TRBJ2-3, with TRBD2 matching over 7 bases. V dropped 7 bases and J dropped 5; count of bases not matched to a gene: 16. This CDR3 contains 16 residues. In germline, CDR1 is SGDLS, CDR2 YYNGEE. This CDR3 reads CASSYRGGVGGDTQYF. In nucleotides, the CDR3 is TGTGCCAGCTCCTACCGGGGAGGGGTCGGGGGAGATACGCAGTATTTT.

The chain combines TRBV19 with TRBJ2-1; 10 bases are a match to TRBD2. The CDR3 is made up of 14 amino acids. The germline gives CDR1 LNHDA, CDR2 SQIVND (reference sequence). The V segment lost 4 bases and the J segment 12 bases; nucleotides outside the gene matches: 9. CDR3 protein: CASSSSGGLVGQFF. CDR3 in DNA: TGTGCCAGTAGTAGTAGCGGGGGGCTGGTAGGGCAGTTCTTC.

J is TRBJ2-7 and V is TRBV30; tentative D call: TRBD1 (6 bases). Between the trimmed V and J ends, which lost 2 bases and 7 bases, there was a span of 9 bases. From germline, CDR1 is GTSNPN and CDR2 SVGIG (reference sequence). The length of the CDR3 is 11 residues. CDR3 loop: CAWSQDSEQYF. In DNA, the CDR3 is TGTGCCTGGAGTCAGGACAGTGAGCAGTACTTC.

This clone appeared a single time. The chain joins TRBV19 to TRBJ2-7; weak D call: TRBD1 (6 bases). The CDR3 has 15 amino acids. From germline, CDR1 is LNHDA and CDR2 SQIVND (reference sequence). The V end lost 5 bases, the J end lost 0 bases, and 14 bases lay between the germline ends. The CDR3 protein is CASSPRGTDSYEQYF. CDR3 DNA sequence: TGTGCCAGTAGTCCCAGGGGCACGGACTCCTACGAGCAGTACTTC.

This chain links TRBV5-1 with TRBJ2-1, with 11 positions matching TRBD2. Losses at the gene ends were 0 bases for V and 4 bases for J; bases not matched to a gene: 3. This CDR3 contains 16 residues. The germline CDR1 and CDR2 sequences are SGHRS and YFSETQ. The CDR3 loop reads CASSLDPSGGYNEQFF. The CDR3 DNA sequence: TGCGCCAGCAGCTTGGACCCTAGCGGGGGGTACAATGAGCAGTTCTTC.

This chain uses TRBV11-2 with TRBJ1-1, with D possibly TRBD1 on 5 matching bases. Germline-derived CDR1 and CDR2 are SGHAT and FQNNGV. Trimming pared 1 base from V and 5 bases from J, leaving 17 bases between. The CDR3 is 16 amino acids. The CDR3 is CASSLGVGQGVTEAFF. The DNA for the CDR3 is TGTGCCAGCAGCTTAGGGGTTGGGCAGGGTGTGACTGAAGCTTTCTTT. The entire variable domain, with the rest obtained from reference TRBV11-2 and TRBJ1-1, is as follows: EAGVAQSPRYKIIEKRQSVAFWCNPISGHATLYWYQQILGQGPKLLIQFQNNGVVDDSQLPKDRFSAERLKGVDSTLKIQPAKLEDSAVYLCASSLGVGQGVTEAFFGQGTRLTVV.

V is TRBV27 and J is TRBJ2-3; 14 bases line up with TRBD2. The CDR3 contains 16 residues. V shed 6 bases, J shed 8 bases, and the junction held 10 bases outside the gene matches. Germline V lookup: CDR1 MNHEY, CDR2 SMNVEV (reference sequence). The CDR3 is CASRGTSGGDGFTQYF. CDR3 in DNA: TGTGCCAGCAGAGGGACTAGCGGGGGCGACGGGTTTACGCAGTATTTT.

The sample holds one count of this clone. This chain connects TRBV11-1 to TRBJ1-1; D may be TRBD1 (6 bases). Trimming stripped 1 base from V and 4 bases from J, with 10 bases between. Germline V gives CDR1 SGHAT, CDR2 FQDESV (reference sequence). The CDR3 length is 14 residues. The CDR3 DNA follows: TGTGCCAGCAGCTTAGTCCCACAGGGCACTGAAGCTTTCTTT. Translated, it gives CASSLVPQGTEAFF. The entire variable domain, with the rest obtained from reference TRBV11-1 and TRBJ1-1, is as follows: EAEVAQSPRYKITEKSQAVAFWCDPISGHATLYWYRQILGQGPELLVQFQDESVVDDSQLPKDRFSAERLKGVDSTLKIQPAELGDSAMYLCASSLVPQGTEAFFGQGTRLTVV.

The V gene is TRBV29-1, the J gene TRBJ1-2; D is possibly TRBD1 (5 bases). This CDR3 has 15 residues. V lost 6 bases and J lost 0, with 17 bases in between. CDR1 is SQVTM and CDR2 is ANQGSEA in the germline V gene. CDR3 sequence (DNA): TGCAGCGTCAATCCCGAACAGGTAGCTAACTATGGCTACACCTTC. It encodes CSVNPEQVANYGYTF.

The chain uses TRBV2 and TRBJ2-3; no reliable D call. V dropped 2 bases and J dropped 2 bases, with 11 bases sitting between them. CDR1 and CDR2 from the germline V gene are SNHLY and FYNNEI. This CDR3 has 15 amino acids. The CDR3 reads CASSEWQVTTDTQYF. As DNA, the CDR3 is TGTGCCAGCAGTGAATGGCAGGTTACCACAGATACGCAGTATTTT.

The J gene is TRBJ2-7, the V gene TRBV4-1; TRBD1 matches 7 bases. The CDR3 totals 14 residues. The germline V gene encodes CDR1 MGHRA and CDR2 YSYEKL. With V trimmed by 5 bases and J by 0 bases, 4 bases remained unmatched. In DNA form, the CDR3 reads TGCGCCAGCAGCTCTCGACAGGGCTCCTACGAGCAGTACTTC. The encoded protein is CASSSRQGSYEQYF.

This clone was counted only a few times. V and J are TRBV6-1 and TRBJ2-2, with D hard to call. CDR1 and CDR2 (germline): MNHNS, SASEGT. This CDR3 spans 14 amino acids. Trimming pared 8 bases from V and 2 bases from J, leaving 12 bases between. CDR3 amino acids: CASSERSNTGELFF. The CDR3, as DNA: TGTGCCAGCTCCGAGAGGAGTAACACCGGGGAGCTGTTTTTT.

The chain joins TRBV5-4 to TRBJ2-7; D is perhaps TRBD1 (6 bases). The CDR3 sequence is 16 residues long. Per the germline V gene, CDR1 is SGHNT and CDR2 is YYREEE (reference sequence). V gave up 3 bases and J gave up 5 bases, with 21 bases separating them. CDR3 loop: CASSSLQQTGSDEQYF. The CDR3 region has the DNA TGTGCCAGCAGCTCCCTCCAGCAAACAGGGAGCGACGAGCAGTACTTC.

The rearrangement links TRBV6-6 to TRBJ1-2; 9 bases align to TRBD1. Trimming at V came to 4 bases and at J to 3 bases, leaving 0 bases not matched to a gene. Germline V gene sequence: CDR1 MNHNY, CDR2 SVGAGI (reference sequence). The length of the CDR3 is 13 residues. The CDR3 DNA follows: TGTGCCAGCAGTTGGACAGGGGACTATGGCTACACCTTC. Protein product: CASSWTGDYGYTF.

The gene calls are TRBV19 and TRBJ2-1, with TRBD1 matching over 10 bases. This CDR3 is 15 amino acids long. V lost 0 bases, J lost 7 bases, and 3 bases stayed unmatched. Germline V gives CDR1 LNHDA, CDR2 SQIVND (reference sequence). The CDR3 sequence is CASSIEGTGVNEQFF. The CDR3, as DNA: TGTGCCAGTAGTATAGAGGGGACAGGGGTGAATGAGCAGTTCTTC.

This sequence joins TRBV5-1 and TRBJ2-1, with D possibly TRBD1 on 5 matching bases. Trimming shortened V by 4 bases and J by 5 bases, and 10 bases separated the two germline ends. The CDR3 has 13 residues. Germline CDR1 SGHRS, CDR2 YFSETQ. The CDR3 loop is CASSPGQNNEQFF. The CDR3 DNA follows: TGCGCCAGCAGCCCCGGACAAAACAATGAGCAGTTCTTC.

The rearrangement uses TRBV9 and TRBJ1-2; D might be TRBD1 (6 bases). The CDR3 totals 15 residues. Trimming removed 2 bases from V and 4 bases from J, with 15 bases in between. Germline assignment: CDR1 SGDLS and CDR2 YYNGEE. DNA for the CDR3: TGTGCCAGCAGCGTTCAGCCTCAGGGGTCCTATGGCTACACCTTC. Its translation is CASSVQPQGSYGYTF.

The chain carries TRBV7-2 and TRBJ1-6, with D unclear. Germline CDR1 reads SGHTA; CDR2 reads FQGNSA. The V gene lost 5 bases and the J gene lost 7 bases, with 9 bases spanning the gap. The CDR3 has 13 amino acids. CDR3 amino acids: CASSPGGNSPLHF. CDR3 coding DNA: TGTGCCAGCAGCCCAGGAGGAAATTCACCCCTCCACTTT.

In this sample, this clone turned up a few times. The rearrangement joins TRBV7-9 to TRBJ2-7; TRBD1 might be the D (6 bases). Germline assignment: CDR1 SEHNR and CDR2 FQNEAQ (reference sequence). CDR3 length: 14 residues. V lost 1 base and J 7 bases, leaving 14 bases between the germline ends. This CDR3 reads CASSLGTRTGEQYF. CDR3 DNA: TGTGCCAGCAGCTTAGGGACCCGCACAGGGGAGCAGTACTTC.

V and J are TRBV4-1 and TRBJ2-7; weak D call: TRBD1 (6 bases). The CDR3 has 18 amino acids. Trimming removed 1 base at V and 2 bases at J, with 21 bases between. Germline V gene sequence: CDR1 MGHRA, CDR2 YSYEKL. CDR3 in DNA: TGCGCCAGCAGCCAAGTCGACAGGTTCGATACCTATCCCTACGAGCAGTACTTC. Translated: CASSQVDRFDTYPYEQYF.

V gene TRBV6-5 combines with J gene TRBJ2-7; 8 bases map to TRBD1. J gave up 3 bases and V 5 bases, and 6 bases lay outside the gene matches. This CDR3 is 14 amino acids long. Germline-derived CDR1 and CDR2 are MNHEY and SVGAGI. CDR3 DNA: TGTGCCAGCAGTAGACGACAGGGGAACTACGAGCAGTACTTC. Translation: CASSRRQGNYEQYF.

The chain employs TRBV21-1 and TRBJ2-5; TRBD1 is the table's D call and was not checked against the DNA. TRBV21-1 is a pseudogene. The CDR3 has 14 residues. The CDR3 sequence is CASSNQGAQETQYF. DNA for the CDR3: TGTGCCAGCAGCAACCAGGGGGCTCAAGAGACCCAGTACTTC.

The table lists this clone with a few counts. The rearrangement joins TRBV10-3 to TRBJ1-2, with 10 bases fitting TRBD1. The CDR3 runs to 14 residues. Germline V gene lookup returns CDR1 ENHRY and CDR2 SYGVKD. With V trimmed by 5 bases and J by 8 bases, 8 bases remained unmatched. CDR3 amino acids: CAISSGTGDWGYTF. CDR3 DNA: TGTGCCATCAGTTCTGGGACAGGGGACTGGGGCTACACCTTC.

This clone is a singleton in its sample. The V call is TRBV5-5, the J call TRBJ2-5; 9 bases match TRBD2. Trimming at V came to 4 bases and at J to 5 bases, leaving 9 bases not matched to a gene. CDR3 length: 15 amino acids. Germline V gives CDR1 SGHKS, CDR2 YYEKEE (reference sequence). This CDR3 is CASSTGLASGETQYF. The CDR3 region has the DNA TGTGCCAGCAGCACCGGACTAGCGTCTGGGGAGACCCAGTACTTC.

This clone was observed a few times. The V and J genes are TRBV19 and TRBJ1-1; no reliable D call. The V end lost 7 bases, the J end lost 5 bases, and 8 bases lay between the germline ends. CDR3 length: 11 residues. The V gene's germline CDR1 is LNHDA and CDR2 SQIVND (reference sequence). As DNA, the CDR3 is TGTGCCAGTACGGTATGGACTGAAGCTTTCTTT. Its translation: CASTVWTEAFF.

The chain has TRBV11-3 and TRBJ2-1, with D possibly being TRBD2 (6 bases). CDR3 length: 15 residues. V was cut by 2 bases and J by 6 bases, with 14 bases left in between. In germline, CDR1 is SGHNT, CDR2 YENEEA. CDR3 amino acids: CASSLSGGATNEQFF. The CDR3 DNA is TGTGCCAGCAGCTTATCCGGCGGGGCCACCAATGAGCAGTTCTTC. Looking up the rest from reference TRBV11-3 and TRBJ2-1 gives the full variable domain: EAGVVQSPRYKIIEKKQPVAFWCNPISGHNTLYWYLQNLGQGPELLIRYENEEAVDDSQLPKDRFSAERLKGVDSTLKIQPAELGDSAVYLCASSLSGGATNEQFFGPGTRLTVL.

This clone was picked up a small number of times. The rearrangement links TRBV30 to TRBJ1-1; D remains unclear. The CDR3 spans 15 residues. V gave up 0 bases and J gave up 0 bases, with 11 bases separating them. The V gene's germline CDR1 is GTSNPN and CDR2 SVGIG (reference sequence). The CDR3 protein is CAWSVRLTMNTEAFF. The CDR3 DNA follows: TGTGCCTGGAGTGTACGGCTGACTATGAACACTGAAGCTTTCTTT.

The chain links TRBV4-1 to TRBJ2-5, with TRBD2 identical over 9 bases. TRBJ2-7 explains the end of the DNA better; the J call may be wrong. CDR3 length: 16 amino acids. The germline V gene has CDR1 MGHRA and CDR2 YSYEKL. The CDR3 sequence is CASSQEGGGAVYEQYF. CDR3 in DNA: TGCGCCAGCAGCCAAGAGGGCGGGGGGGCCGTCTACGAGCAGTACTTC.

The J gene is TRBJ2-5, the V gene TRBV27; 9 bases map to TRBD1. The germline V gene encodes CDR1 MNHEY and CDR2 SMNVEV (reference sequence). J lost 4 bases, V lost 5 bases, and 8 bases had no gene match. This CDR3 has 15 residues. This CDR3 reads CASSPRDRVGETQYF. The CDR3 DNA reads TGTGCCAGCAGTCCCCGGGACAGGGTGGGAGAGACCCAGTACTTC.

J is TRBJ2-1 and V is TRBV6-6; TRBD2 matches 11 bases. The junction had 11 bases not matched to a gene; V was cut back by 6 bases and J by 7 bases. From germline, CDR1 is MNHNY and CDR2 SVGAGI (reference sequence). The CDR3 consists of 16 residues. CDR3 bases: TGTGCCAGCAGCGTCCTTAGCGGGGGGGCCGGAAATGAGCAGTTCTTC. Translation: CASSVLSGGAGNEQFF.

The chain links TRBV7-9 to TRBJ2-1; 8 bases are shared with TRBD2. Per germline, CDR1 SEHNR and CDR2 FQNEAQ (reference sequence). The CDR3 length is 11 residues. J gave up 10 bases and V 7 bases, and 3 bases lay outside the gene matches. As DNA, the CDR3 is TGTGCCAGCACCAGCGGGGGCGAGCAGTTCTTC. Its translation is CASTSGGEQFF.

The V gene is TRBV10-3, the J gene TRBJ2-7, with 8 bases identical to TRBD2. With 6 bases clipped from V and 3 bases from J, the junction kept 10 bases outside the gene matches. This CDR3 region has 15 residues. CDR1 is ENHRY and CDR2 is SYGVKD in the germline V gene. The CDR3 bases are TGTGCCATCAGCGAAAAGCGGGGGAGTTACTACGAGCAGTACTTC. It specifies CAISEKRGSYYEQYF.